The source of this T cell receptor beta chain is a study of T cell repertoires in cytomegalovirus infection. A single record per CDR3 protein comes from TCRdb applying MiXCR to the reads. The sample lists roughly 990,000 distinct CDR3 sequences; approximately 32% were seen once. To note about this clonotype: The antigen remains unidentified.

This clonotype was obtained from a human donor in good health (CMV status not recorded). Some clones in this sample may be carry-over from other donors' samples. The input for sequencing was cultured CD8+ T cells from PBMCs, taken from culture after CMV antigen stimulation.

CDR3 in DNA: TGTGCCAGCAGCTTACAGGACAGCCAAGAGACCCAGTACTTC. Residues: CASSLQDSQETQYF. The chain employs TRBV7-9 and TRBJ2-5; a possible D gene is TRBD1 (6 bases). V gave up 2 bases and J gave up 1 base, with 8 bases separating them. Per germline, CDR1 SEHNR and CDR2 FQNEAQ (reference sequence). This CDR3 has 14 amino acids.